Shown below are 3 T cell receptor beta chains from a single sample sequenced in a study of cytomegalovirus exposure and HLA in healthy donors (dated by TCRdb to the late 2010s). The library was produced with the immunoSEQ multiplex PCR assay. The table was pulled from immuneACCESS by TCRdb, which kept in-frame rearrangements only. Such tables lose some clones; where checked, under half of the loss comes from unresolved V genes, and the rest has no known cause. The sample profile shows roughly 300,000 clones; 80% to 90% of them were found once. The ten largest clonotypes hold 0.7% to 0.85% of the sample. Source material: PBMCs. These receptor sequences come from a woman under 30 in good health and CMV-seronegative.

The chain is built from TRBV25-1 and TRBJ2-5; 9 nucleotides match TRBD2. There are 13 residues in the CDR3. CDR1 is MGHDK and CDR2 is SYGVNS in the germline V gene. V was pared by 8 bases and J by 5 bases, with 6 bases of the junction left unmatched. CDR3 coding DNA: TGTGCCAGCGATAGCGGGAGTAGGGAGACCCAGTACTTC. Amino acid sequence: CASDSGSRETQYF.

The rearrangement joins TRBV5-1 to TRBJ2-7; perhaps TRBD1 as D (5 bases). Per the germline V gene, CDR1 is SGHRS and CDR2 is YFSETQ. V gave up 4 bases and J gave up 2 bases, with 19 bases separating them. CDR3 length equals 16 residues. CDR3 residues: CASSPEVQAGPYEQYF. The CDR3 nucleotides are TGCGCCAGCAGCCCCGAGGTACAGGCCGGCCCCTACGAGCAGTACTTC.

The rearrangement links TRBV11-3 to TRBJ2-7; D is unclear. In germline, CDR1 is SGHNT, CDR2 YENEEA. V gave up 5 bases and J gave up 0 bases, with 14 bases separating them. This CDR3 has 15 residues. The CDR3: CASSPADGASYEQYF. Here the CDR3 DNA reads TGTGCCAGCAGCCCTGCGGATGGAGCCTCCTACGAGCAGTACTTC.